One sample yielded the 8 T cell receptor beta chains listed below, sequenced in a study of T cell responses to AZD1222 COVID-19 vaccine. Produced via immunoSEQ multiplex PCR; TCRdb's table is partial and in-frame only. The sample yields about 200,000 clones, roughly 94% seen once. Specimen: peripheral blood, collected 28 days after the second dose of the MenACWY control vaccine. Receptor source: an adult who received the MenACWY meningococcal vaccine as a control.

This chain joins TRBV24-1 and TRBJ1-2; D is possibly TRBD1 (5 bases). V was clipped by 4 bases and J by 4 bases, with 12 bases between them. There are 14 residues in the CDR3. Germline V CDR1 and CDR2: KGHDR, SFDVKD. The CDR3: CATSDPGGAYGYTF. In DNA form, the CDR3 reads TGTGCCACCAGTGACCCCGGAGGGGCCTATGGCTACACCTTC.

The chain employs TRBV28 and TRBJ1-1; D possibly corresponds to TRBD1 (5 bases). V shed 6 bases and J shed 2 bases, with 13 bases lying between them. Germline CDR1 reads MDHEN; CDR2 reads SYDVKM. This CDR3 is built from 14 residues. The CDR3 protein is CASRALQANTEAFF. The CDR3 bases are TGTGCCAGCAGGGCCCTACAGGCTAACACTGAAGCTTTCTTT.

CDR3 sequence (DNA): TGTGCCAGCAGCCAACAGGTGGCGGCTGGCACAGATACGCAGTATTTT. Its translation is CASSQQVAAGTDTQYF. V is TRBV7-6 and J is TRBJ2-3; tentatively, D is TRBD1 (5 bases). The CDR3 has 16 residues. Per germline, CDR1 SGHVS and CDR2 FNYEAQ. V gave up 5 bases and J gave up 1 base, with 16 bases separating them.

In nucleotides, the CDR3 is TGTGCCAGCAGTCCCTCGTTGGGAGGGGGCACAGATACGCAGTATTTT. Translating it yields CASSPSLGGGTDTQYF. This sequence joins TRBV6-4 and TRBJ2-3, with 7 bases that match TRBD2. Germline loops: CDR1 MRHNA, CDR2 SNTAGT. This CDR3 comprises 16 residues. V trimming: 5 bases; J trimming: 1 base; junction bases outside the gene matches: 9.

The rearrangement links TRBV2 to TRBJ2-7, with a possible D match to TRBD2 (6 bases). Germline CDR1 and CDR2: SNHLY and FYNNEI. The CDR3 spans 13 residues. Between the trimmed V and J ends, which lost 8 bases and 3 bases, there was a span of 14 bases. CDR3 loop: CASGADYFYEQYF. CDR3 nucleotides: TGTGCCAGCGGCGCGGACTATTTCTACGAGCAGTACTTC.

The chain carries TRBV14 and TRBJ2-7; D is perhaps TRBD1 or TRBD2 (6 bases each). V shed 2 bases and J shed 3 bases, with 11 bases lying between them. The germline V gene encodes CDR1 SGHDN and CDR2 FVKESK. The CDR3 extends over 14 amino acids. CDR3 DNA: TGTGCCAGCAGCCAAAGGAGGGGGAGCTACGAGCAGTACTTC. Translating gives CASSQRRGSYEQYF.

This clone appeared once. J is TRBJ1-5 and V is TRBV4-1; D call uncertain. This CDR3 spans 14 amino acids. CDR1 MGHRA and CDR2 YSYEKL come from the germline V gene. Trimming shortened V by 1 base and J by 5 bases, and 9 bases separated the two germline ends. CDR3 residues: CASSQASGYQPQHF. The CDR3 DNA follows: TGCGCCAGCAGCCAAGCGTCCGGCTATCAGCCCCAGCATTTT.

The chain links TRBV7-9 to TRBJ2-7; maybe TRBD1 (5 bases). Trimming shortened V by 1 base and J by 2 bases, and 9 bases separated the two germline ends. Germline lookup yields CDR1 SEHNR and CDR2 FQNEAQ (reference sequence). The CDR3 sequence is 14 residues long. In DNA form, the CDR3 reads TGTGCCAGCAGCTTAGGAGACAGCACCTACGAGCAGTACTTC. It codes for CASSLGDSTYEQYF.